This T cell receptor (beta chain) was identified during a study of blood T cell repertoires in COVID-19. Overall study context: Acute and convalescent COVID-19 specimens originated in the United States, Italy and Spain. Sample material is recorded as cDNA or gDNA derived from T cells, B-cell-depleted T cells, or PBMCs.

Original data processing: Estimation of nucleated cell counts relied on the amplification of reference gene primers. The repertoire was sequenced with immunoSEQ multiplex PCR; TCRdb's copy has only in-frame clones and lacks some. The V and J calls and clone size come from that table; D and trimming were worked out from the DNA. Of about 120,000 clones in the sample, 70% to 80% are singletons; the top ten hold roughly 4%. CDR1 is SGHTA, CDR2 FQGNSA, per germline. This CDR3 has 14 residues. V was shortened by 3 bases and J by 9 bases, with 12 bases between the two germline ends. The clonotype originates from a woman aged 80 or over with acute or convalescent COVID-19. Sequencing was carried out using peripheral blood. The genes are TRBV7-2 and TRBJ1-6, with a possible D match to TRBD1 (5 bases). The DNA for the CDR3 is TGTGCCAGCAGCTTCGGCCAGGGAGGTTCACCCCTCCACTTT. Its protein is CASSFGQGGSPLHF.